This T cell receptor beta chain came from a study of CD8 T cells in Susac syndrome (dated by TCRdb to about 2019). Concerning the study at large: Repertoire sequencing was used to test whether CD8+ T cell activation and differentiation in Susac syndrome was antigen driven. On the study overall, not on this receptor specifically: The number of individuals in the TCR sequencing and HLA analysis was recognized as being relatively small.

In this sample, this clonotype turned up once. Its antigen remains undetermined. No clone much larger than this one lies a single base away; base qualities are absent. Weak support is all one read offers. CDR1 KGHDR and CDR2 SFDVKD are derived from the germline V gene. V is trimmed back by 0 bases and J by 4 bases, and the junction contains 5 bases that no gene match accounts for. Measured from the cysteine to the phenylalanine, the CDR3 is 16 residues long. The entry retains the CDR3 DNA only, 48 bases that are in frame from base 1. High-throughput TCR beta sequencing profiled peripheral blood CD8+ and CD4+ T cells from healthy donors, Susac syndrome patients and multiple sclerosis patients. Multiple sclerosis controls were treatment-naive patients with stable or active relapsing-remitting disease fulfilling revised McDonald criteria. Bulk CD8+ and CD4+ T cells were purified by magnetic negative isolation, whereas CD8+ TEMRA cells were enriched by FACS. Blood was collected in EDTA tubes and processed within 24 hours, with PBMCs isolated through density gradient centrifugation. PBMCs intended for TCR sequencing were frozen in liquid nitrogen and were later thawed in a 37 degrees C water bath. The sorted or isolated CD4+, CD8+ and CD8+ TEMRA cells had a purity of 90% or higher.

RNA was extracted with the RNeasy kit and roughly 0.45 to 1 ug was reverse transcribed using random hexamers. The immunoSEQ multiplex PCR assay, which covers 54 Vbeta and 13 Jbeta segments, was used to amplify TCR beta CDR3 regions. To correct PCR amplification bias, a synthetic template baseline was used for both primer optimization and computational correction. The original methods were these. Reads were annotated to V, D and J genes per IMGT and analyzed with immunoSEQ Analyzer, keeping only productive sequences. Clonality was calculated as one minus the Shannon entropy normalized by log2 of the number of productive unique sequences. For each patient and control, public and private clones were evaluated within the 100 most prevalent clones. Clones were defined as Susac-specific when absent from the healthy and MS cohorts, from about 1,100 published viral clones and from other ImmuneACCESS disease sequences. The public sequencing data were trimmed at Q25 with fastp and processed into clonotypes with MiXCR by TCRdb, which kept only in-frame beta chains. Under each unique CDR3 protein, matching rows form one entry showing the most common genes and DNA. In this record, the V and J calls reflect TCRdb's handling and not the investigators' own analysis. This sample has about 140,000 distinct CDR3 sequences in its table, and 85% to 95% of those were observed once. Of the sample, approximately 0.11% falls within the top ten clones.

The chain employs TRBV24-1 and TRBJ2-3; the junction holds 8 bases that match TRBD2. The clonotype comes from a human donor with multiple sclerosis. Source material: CD4+ T cells from PBMCs. Read as DNA, the sequence is TGTGCCACCAGTGATTTGCAATTCGGGGGGGCAGATACGCAGTATTTT. Translation gives CATSDLQFGGADTQYF.